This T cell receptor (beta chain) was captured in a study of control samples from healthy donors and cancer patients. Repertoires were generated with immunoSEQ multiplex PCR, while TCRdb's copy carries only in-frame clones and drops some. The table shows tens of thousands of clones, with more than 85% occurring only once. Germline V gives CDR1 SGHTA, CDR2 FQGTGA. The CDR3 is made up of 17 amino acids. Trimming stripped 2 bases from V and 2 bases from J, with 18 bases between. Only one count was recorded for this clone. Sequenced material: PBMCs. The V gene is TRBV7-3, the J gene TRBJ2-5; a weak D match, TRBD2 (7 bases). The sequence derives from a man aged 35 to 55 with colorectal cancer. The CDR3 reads CASSLRGGGLGQETQYF. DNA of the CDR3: TGTGCCAGCAGCTTACGGGGAGGGGGTTTAGGGCAAGAGACCCAGTACTTC. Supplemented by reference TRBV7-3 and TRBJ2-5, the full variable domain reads GAGVSQTPSNKVTEKGKYVELRCDPISGHTALYWYRQSLGQGPEFLIYFQGTGAADDSGLPNDRFFAVRPEGSVSTLKIQRTERGDSAVYLCASSLRGGGLGQETQYFGPGTRLLVL.